The source of this TCR beta chain is a study of Ad26.COV2.S vaccination and SARS-CoV-2 variants (dated by TCRdb to about 2021). Background on the whole study: The specificity and breadth of SARS-CoV-2-reactive T cell receptors after Ad26.COV2.S vaccination were assessed by TCRbeta repertoire sequencing. A total of around 32 samples were included in the TCR-sequenced set, comprising about 20 Ad26.COV2.S vaccine recipients, 5 placebo recipients and 8 SARS-CoV-2 convalescent individuals.

A note on this clone: Its antigen is not yet known. Per-nucleotide qualities are absent, and no much larger clonotype sits a single base away.

The paper's findings and limits, for the study overall: Ad26.COV2.S recipients had higher spike-specific TCR breadth than placebo recipients (P = 0.0014). Vaccine and placebo recipients had comparable non-spike TCR breadth, which fits with the vaccine containing only spike. After vaccination, spike-specific CD8+ and CD4+ T cell responses were reported to show substantial breadth. It was noted by the authors that total T cell responses may have been underestimated by the TCR breadth and depth analyses.

V and J are truncated by 3 bases and 0 bases respectively, leaving an intervening sequence of 17 bases. CDR1 and CDR2 were assigned from the germline V gene (reference sequence) as MNHEY and SMNVEV. The CDR3 spans 17 residues, from the cysteine through the phenylalanine. CDR3 DNA only is kept here, 51 bases in frame from base 1. According to the study, the label for this sample's time point signals: individuals recovered from natural SARS-CoV-2 infection. TCRbeta CDR3 regions were sequenced with the immunoSEQ Assay. After extraction, genomic DNA underwent amplification by bias-controlled multiplex PCR, followed by high-throughput sequencing. As for the original processing: To quantify the absolute abundance of every unique TCRbeta CDR3 region, sequences were collapsed and filtered. T cell fraction was estimated by normalizing TCRbeta template counts to usable DNA, which was measured by amplifying reference genes present in all nucleated cells. Repertoire TCRs were annotated as SARS-CoV-2-specific by exact matching of V gene, CDR3 amino acid sequence and J gene to a known reactive TCR set. The reference SARS-CoV-2 TCR set was obtained from MIRA and was filtered for enrichment in COVID-19-positive ImmuneCODE repertoires, whereby public or cross-reactive TCRs were removed. Using the MIRA antigens, annotated TCRs were further analysed by specific ORF or by position within an ORF. Breadth was defined as annotated unique rearrangements over total unique productive rearrangements; depth was the summed frequency of those rearrangements. Two-sided Wilcoxon rank-sum tests were used to compare TCR breadth between groups. As stored in TCRdb, this immuneACCESS dataset retains in-frame rearrangements with V and J assigned. A fraction of the clones does not appear; measured against another copy, unresolved V genes explain less than half of the discrepancy, and the remainder lacks a known reason. Clone size and V and J calls were adopted from that table, with D and trimming inferred from the DNA. The sample table shows 6,500 to 7,000 clones, and about four fifths are seen once. The ten largest clones take up approximately 28% of the sample.

The chain links TRBV27 with TRBJ1-1; possibly the D gene is TRBD1, per 5 matching bases. The sequences come from peripheral blood, collected after recovery from COVID-19. The receptor was derived from a human donor who had recovered from COVID-19. At the DNA level, the sequence is TGTGCCAGCAGTTTCCGGGCCTCGACAGACATGAACACTGAAGCTTTCTTT. This encodes CASSFRASTDMNTEAFF.